The sequence of this T cell receptor (beta chain) was determined in a study of vaccination effects on CD4 cells after COVID-19. Background on the study: Vaccine administered to participants consisted of two doses of either BNT162b2 or mRNA-1273.

On this clone: Its specificity is unknown.

Clones were read by immunoSEQ multiplex PCR, and TCRdb kept only the in-frame ones, dropping some. The sample lists fewer than 40,000 clones; around three quarters were seen once. Findings and caveats of the study: Infection-derived and vaccine-derived clones contracted markedly late after vaccination.

The V gene end was trimmed by 6 bases and the J gene end by 5 bases; junction bases not matched to a gene: 3. The CDR3 runs 13 residues. Germline V gene lookup returns CDR1 SQVTM and CDR2 ANQGSEA. Around day 10 of culture, CD4+ T cells were separated out. This clonotype was sampled from a human donor who received a COVID-19 vaccine. The source material was CD4+ T cells from PBMCs cultured without peptide, sampled before COVID-19 vaccination. The V gene is TRBV29-1, the J gene TRBJ1-4; 10 positions agree with TRBD1. The CDR3 DNA sequence: TGCAGCGTCAGGGGACAGGGGAATGAAAAACTGTTTTTT. Amino acid sequence: CSVRGQGNEKLFF.